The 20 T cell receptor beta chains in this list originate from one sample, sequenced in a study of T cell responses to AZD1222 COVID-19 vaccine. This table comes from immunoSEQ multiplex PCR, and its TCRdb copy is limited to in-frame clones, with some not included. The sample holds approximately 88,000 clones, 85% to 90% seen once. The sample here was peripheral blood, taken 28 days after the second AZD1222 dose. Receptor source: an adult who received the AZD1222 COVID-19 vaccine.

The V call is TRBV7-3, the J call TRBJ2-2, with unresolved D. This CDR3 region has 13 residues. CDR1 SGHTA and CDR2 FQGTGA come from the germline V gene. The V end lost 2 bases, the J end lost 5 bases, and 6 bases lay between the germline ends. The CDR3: CASSLWATGELFF. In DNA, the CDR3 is TGTGCCAGCAGCTTATGGGCGACCGGGGAGCTGTTTTTT.

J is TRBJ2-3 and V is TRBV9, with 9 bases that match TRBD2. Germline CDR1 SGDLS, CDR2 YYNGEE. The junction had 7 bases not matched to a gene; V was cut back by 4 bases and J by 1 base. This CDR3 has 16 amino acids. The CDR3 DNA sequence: TGTGCCAGCAGCACAACGCGGGGGGGACGCACAGATACGCAGTATTTT. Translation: CASSTTRGGRTDTQYF. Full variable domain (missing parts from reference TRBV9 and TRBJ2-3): DSGVTQTPKHLITATGQRVTLRCSPRSGDLSVYWYQQSLDQGLQFLIQYYNGEERAKGNILERFSAQQFPDLHSELNLSSLELGDSALYFCASSTTRGGRTDTQYFGPGTRLTVL.

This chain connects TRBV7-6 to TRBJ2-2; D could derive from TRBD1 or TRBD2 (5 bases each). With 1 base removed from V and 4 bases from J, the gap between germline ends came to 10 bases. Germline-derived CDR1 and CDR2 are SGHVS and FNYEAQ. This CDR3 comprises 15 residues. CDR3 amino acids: CASSLVFGGTGELFF. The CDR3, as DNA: TGTGCCAGCAGCTTAGTATTTGGGGGCACCGGGGAGCTGTTTTTT.

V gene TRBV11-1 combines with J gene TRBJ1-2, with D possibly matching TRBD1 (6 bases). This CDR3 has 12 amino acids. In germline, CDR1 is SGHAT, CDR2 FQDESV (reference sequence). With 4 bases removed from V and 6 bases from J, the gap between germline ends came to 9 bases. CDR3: CASSSGVNGYTF. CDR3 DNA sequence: TGTGCCAGCAGCTCAGGGGTGAATGGCTACACCTTC.

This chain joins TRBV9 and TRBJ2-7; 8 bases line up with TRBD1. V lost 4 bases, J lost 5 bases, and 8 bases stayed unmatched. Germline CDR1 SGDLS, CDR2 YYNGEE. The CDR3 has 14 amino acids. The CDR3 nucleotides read TGTGCCAGCAGCCCATGGACAGGGATCGACGAGCAGTACTTC. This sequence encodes CASSPWTGIDEQYF.

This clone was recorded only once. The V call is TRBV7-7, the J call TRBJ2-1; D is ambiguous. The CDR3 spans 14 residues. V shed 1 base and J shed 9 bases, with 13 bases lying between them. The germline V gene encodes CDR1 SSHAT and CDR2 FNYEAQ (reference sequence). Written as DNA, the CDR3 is TGTGCCAGCAGCTTAGATCGAGACCGCGGTGAGCAGTTCTTC. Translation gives CASSLDRDRGEQFF. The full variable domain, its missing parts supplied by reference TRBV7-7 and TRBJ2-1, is GAGVSQSPRYKVTKRGQDVTLRCDPISSHATLYWYQQALGQGPEFLTYFNYEAQPDKSGLPSDRFSAERPEGSISTLTIQRTEQRDSAMYRCASSLDRDRGEQFFGPGTRLTVL.

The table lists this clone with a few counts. The CDR3 region has the DNA TGTGCCAGCTCACCGGACGCCGGGGCGAGAAACACCATATATTTT. Translated: CASSPDAGARNTIYF. The V gene is TRBV18, the J gene TRBJ1-3; the D gene is possibly TRBD1 (5 bases). Germline V gene lookup returns CDR1 KGHSH and CDR2 LQKENI. This CDR3 is 15 amino acids long. The germline V and J ends were trimmed by 3 bases and 5 bases, with 14 bases remaining between them.

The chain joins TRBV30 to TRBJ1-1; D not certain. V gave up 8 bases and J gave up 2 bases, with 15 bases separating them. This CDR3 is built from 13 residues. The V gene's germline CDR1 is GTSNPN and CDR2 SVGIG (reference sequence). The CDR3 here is CAVQRTANTEAFF. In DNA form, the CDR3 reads TGTGCCGTACAACGGACGGCTAACACTGAAGCTTTCTTT. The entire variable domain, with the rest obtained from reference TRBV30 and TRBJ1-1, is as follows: SQTIHQWPATLVQPVGSPLSLECTVEGTSNPNLYWYRQAAGRGLQLLFYSVGIGQISSEVPQNLSASRPQDRQFILSSKKLLLSDSGFYLCAVQRTANTEAFFGQGTRLTVV.

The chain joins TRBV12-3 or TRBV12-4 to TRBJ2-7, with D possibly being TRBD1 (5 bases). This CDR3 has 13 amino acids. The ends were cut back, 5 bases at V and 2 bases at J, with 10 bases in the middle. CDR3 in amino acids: CASSRSRAYEQYF. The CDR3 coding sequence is TGTGCCAGCAGTCGGTCCAGGGCCTACGAGCAGTACTTC.

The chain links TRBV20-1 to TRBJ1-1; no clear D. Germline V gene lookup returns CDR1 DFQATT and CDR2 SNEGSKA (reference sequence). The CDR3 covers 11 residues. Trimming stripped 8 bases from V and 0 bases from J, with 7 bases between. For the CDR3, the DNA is TGCAGTACCGGAATGAACACTGAAGCTTTCTTT. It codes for CSTGMNTEAFF.

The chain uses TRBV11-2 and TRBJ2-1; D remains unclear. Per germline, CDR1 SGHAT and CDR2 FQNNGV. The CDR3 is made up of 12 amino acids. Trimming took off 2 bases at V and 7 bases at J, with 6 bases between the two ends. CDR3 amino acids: CASSLSWNEQFF. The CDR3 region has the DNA TGTGCCAGCAGCTTAAGTTGGAATGAGCAGTTCTTC.

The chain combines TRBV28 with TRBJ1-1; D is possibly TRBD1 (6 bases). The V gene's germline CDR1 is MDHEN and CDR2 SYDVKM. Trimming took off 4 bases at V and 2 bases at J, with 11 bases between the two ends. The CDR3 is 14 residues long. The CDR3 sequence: CASSSKGENTEAFF. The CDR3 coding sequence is TGTGCCAGCAGTTCAAAGGGGGAAAACACTGAAGCTTTCTTT.

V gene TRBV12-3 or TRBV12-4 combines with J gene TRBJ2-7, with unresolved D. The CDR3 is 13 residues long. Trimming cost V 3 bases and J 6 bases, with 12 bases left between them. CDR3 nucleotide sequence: TGTGCCAGCAGTTTGAGCCCCGGAAGCGAGCAGTACTTC. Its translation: CASSLSPGSEQYF.

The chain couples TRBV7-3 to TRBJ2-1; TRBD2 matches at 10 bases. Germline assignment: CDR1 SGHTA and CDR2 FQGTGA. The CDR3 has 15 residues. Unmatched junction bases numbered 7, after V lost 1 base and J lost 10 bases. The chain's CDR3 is CASSLNGLAGDEQFF. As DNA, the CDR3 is TGTGCCAGCAGCTTAAATGGGCTAGCGGGGGACGAGCAGTTCTTC. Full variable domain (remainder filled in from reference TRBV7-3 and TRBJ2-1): GAGVSQTPSNKVTEKGKYVELRCDPISGHTALYWYRQSLGQGPEFLIYFQGTGAADDSGLPNDRFFAVRPEGSVSTLKIQRTERGDSAVYLCASSLNGLAGDEQFFGPGTRLTVL.

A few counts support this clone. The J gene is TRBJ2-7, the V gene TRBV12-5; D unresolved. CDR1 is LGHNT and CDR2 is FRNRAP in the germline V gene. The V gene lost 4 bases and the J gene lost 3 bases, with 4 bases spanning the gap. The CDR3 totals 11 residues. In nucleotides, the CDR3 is TGTGCTAGTGGTTCTTACTACGAGCAGTACTTC. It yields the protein CASGSYYEQYF.

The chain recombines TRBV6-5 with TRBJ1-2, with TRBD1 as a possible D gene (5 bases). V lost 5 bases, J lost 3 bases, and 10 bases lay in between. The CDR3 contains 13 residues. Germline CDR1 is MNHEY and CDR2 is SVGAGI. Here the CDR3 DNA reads TGTGCCAGCAGTCGGACGACAGACTATGGCTACACCTTC. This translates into CASSRTTDYGYTF.

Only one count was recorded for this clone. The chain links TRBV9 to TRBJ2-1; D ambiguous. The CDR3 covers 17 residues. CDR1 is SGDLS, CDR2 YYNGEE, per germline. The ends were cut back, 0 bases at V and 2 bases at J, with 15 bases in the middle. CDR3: CASSVEDATRTYNEQFF. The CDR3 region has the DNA TGTGCCAGCAGCGTAGAAGACGCTACACGAACCTACAATGAGCAGTTCTTC.

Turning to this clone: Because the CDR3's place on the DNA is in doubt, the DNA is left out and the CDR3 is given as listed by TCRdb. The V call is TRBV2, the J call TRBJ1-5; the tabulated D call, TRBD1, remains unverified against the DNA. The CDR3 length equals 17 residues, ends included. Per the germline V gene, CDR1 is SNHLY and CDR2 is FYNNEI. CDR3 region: CASSESSGQGANQPQHF.

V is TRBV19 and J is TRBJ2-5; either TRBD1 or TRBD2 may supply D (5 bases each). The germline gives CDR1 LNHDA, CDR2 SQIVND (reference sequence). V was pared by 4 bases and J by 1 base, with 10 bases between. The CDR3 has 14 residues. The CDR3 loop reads CASSRGASQETQYF. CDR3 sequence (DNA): TGTGCCAGTAGTAGAGGGGCCAGCCAAGAGACCCAGTACTTC.

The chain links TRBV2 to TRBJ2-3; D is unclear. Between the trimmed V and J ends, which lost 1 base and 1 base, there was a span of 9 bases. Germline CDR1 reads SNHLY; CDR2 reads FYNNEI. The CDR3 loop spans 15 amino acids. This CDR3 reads CASSEVGWGTDTQYF. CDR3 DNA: TGTGCCAGCAGTGAAGTCGGGTGGGGCACAGATACGCAGTATTTT. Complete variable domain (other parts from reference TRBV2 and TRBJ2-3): EPEVTQTPSHQVTQMGQEVILRCVPISNHLYFYWYRQILGQKVEFLVSFYNNEISEKSEIFDDQFSVERPDGSNFTLKIRSTKLEDSAMYFCASSEVGWGTDTQYFGPGTRLTVL.